The 9 T cell receptor beta chains below come from one sample, sequenced in a study of blood T cell repertoires in COVID-19. Assay: immunoSEQ multiplex PCR; the TCRdb copy retains only in-frame clones and omits some. The data contain roughly 140,000 clones, approximately 81% of them singletons. Sequenced sample: peripheral blood. The receptors shown here come from a woman aged 55 to 70 with COVID-19, enrolled during active disease.

The rearrangement links TRBV15 to TRBJ1-1; no clear D. Germline V lookup: CDR1 LNHNV, CDR2 YYDKDF (reference sequence). This CDR3 spans 14 amino acids. The V end was cut by 6 bases, the J end by 3 bases, with 14 bases between. The CDR3 DNA sequence: TGTGCCACCAGGGAGACTTGGCCCGACACTGAAGCTTTCTTT. Protein: CATRETWPDTEAFF.

The V and J genes are TRBV19 and TRBJ2-2; 10 bases are shared with TRBD1. The J segment lost 6 bases and the V segment lost 5 bases, leaving 6 bases of the junction unmatched. In germline, CDR1 is LNHDA, CDR2 SQIVND (reference sequence). CDR3 size: 15 residues. CDR3 coding DNA: TGTGCCAGTAGTCGGGGGACAGGGGTGGCCGGGGAGCTGTTTTTT. This encodes CASSRGTGVAGELFF.

The chain recombines TRBV6-1 with TRBJ1-6; TRBD1 matches 8 bases. Trimming cost V 2 bases and J 3 bases; bases outside gene matches: 9. The CDR3 spans 18 residues. Germline assignment: CDR1 MNHNS and CDR2 SASEGT. CDR3 region: CASSELDRAQLYNSPLHF. The CDR3 bases are TGTGCCAGCAGTGAATTGGACAGGGCCCAGCTCTATAATTCACCCCTCCACTTT.

The V and J genes are TRBV6-1 and TRBJ2-7; the match to TRBD2 covers 8 bases. The CDR3 length is 13 residues. The germline gives CDR1 MNHNS, CDR2 SASEGT. V gave up 5 bases and J gave up 9 bases; unmatched junction bases: 9. CDR3 in amino acids: CASSPSGGLWQYV. In DNA form, the CDR3 reads TGTGCCAGCAGTCCCTCGGGGGGGCTATGGCAGTACGTC.

CDR3 bases: TGTGCCAGTAGTCCGACAGCTATCCTAAGGGAGACCCAGTACTTC. Protein: CASSPTAILRETQYF. V usage is TRBV19 and J usage is TRBJ2-5, with TRBD1 as a possible D gene (5 bases). Germline-derived CDR1 and CDR2 are LNHDA and SQIVND (reference sequence). The CDR3 sequence is 15 residues long. V lost 5 bases to trimming and J lost 5 bases, with 18 bases between them.

The chain joins TRBV14 to TRBJ2-5, with 7 positions matching TRBD1. In germline, CDR1 is SGHDN, CDR2 FVKESK. The trim removed 5 bases at V and 1 base at J, leaving 4 bases unmatched. The CDR3 has 14 residues. This CDR3 is CASSVNRGQETQYF. CDR3 nucleotides: TGTGCCAGCAGCGTTAACAGGGGCCAAGAGACCCAGTACTTC. The variable domain in full, completed from reference TRBV14 and TRBJ2-5, reads EAGVTQFPSHSVIEKGQTVTLRCDPISGHDNLYWYRRVMGKEIKFLLHFVKESKQDESGMPNNRFLAERTGGTYSTLKVQPAELEDSGVYFCASSVNRGQETQYFGPGTRLLVL.

The chain carries TRBV7-9 and TRBJ1-2; D gene unclear. Germline V gene lookup returns CDR1 SEHNR and CDR2 FQNEAQ (reference sequence). The CDR3 loop spans 15 amino acids. V shed 0 bases and J shed 4 bases, with 12 bases lying between them. CDR3 in amino acids: CASSLARGEIYGYTF. CDR3 nucleotides: TGTGCCAGCAGCTTAGCGCGAGGAGAGATCTATGGCTACACCTTC. The whole variable domain, remainder taken from reference TRBV7-9 and TRBJ1-2, is DTGVSQNPRHKITKRGQNVTFRCDPISEHNRLYWYRQTLGQGPEFLTYFQNEAQLEKSRLLSDRFSAERPKGSFSTLEIQRTEQGDSAMYLCASSLARGEIYGYTFGSGTRLTVV.

The V gene is TRBV9, the J gene TRBJ1-3; D is undetermined. Trimming removed 4 bases at V and 0 bases at J, with 11 bases between. The V gene's germline CDR1 is SGDLS and CDR2 YYNGEE. The CDR3 is 15 residues long. CDR3 coding DNA: TGTGCCAGCAGCCCTGGGCAGTACTCTGGAAACACCATATATTTT. The encoded protein is CASSPGQYSGNTIYF.

The V and J genes are TRBV6-5 and TRBJ2-7, with 7 bases lining up with TRBD2. The germline gives CDR1 MNHEY, CDR2 SVGAGI. With V trimmed by 0 bases and J by 3 bases, 5 bases remained unmatched. The CDR3 runs 15 residues. The CDR3 protein is CASSYSRTRSYEQYF. The CDR3 nucleotides are TGTGCCAGCAGTTACTCGCGGACTAGAAGCTACGAGCAGTACTTC.